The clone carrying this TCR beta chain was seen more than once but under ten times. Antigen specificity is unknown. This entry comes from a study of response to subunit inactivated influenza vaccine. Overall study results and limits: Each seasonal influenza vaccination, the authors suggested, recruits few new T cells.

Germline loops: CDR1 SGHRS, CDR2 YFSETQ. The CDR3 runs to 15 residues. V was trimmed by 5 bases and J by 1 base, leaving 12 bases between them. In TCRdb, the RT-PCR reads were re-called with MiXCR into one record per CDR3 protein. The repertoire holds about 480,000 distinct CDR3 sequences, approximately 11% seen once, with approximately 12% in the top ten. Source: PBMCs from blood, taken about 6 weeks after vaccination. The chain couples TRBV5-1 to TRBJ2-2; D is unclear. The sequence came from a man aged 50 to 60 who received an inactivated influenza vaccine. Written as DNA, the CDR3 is TGCGCCAGCAGAGAAGGGCCAGGGAACACCGGGGAGCTGTTTTTT. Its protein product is CASREGPGNTGELFF.